This T cell receptor (beta chain) was identified in a study of OX40 agonist ivuxolimab in advanced cancers. At the level of the study: Earlier treatment with anti-PD-1, anti-PD-L1 or anti-CTLA-4 was permitted, and 30% to 40% had received some. Partial responses were achieved by three patients, of whom one had hepatocellular carcinoma and two had cutaneous melanoma. Findings and caveats of the study: Specificity for antigen went undetermined in the expanded peripheral T cells.

To note about this clone: Its antigen remains unknown.

Sequenced by immunoSEQ multiplex PCR; TCRdb stores in-frame clones only, minus some. The sample contains nearly 95,000 clones, roughly 94% of which appear only once. The study sampled blood at baseline, cycle 4 day 1, and cycle 7 day 1. The source of this sequence is an adult with an advanced solid tumor such as melanoma, head and neck, liver or kidney cancer. The specimen comprised CD4+ or CD8+ T cells sorted from blood, sampled in a trial of the OX40 agonist ivuxolimab.

The CDR3 protein is CASWTSTRYEQYF. As DNA, the CDR3 is TGTGCCAGCTGGACTAGTACCAGGTACGAGCAGTACTTC. The chain combines TRBV5-6 with TRBJ2-7; 7 bases are a match to TRBD2. Germline trimming cut 7 bases from V and 4 bases from J; bases unmatched to any gene: 8. Germline V gene sequence: CDR1 SGHDT, CDR2 YYEEEE. This CDR3 is built from 13 residues.